The 32 T cell receptor beta chains below come from one sample, sequenced in a study of OX40 agonist ivuxolimab in advanced cancers. Only in-frame clones appear in the TCRdb table, and some are missing; sequencing was by immunoSEQ multiplex PCR. Here the sample spans about 62,000 clones, 85% being singletons. The source was CD4+ or CD8+ T cells sorted from blood, collected in a trial of the OX40 agonist ivuxolimab. These receptors were collected from an adult with an advanced solid tumor such as melanoma, head and neck, liver or kidney cancer.

The chain couples TRBV11-2 to TRBJ2-7; D uncertain. Germline-derived CDR1 and CDR2 are SGHAT and FQNNGV. The CDR3 consists of 12 residues. The V end lost 8 bases, the J end lost 3 bases, and 11 bases lay between the germline ends. CDR3 region: CASRTGVYEQYF. CDR3 bases: TGTGCCAGCCGGACGGGCGTCTACGAGCAGTACTTC.

This chain joins TRBV6-1 and TRBJ2-7, with 7 bases lining up with TRBD2. From germline, CDR1 is MNHNS and CDR2 SASEGT. V lost 5 bases to trimming and J lost 1 base; unmatched junction nucleotides: 8. This CDR3 comprises 15 residues. CDR3 region: CASSLGGTISYEQYF. The CDR3 region has the DNA TGTGCCAGCAGTCTTGGGGGGACTATATCCTACGAGCAGTACTTC.

V is TRBV7-9 and J is TRBJ2-3; D not resolved. The germline V and J ends were trimmed by 3 bases and 0 bases, with 4 bases remaining between them. The CDR3 runs 13 residues. CDR1 SEHNR and CDR2 FQNEAQ come from the germline V gene (reference sequence). The CDR3 DNA sequence: TGTGCCAGCAGCTTCTCTAGCACAGATACGCAGTATTTT. It translates to CASSFSSTDTQYF.

The chain carries TRBV4-2 and TRBJ2-2, with TRBD2 matching 12 bases. Germline-derived CDR1 and CDR2 are LGHNA and YNFKEQ. The CDR3 runs to 21 residues. V shed 1 base and J 3 bases; nucleotides not matched to a gene: 15. In nucleotides, the CDR3 is TGTGCCAGCAGCCAAGTTCCGGGCACCCTAGCGGGGGGGCCTGACACCGGGGAGCTGTTTTTT. Amino acid sequence: CASSQVPGTLAGGPDTGELFF.

This chain joins TRBV11-2 and TRBJ1-2; TRBD1 agrees at 7 bases. V shed 4 bases and J 7 bases; nucleotides not matched to a gene: 6. Germline lookup yields CDR1 SGHAT and CDR2 FQNNGV. CDR3 length equals 13 residues. Here the CDR3 DNA reads TGTGCCAGCAGCTGGGGTTACAGGGGTGGCTACACCTTC. It translates to CASSWGYRGGYTF.

This chain connects TRBV28 to TRBJ1-2, with D uncertain. Trimming cost V 7 bases and J 3 bases, with 12 bases left between them. Germline V gene data show CDR1 as MDHEN and CDR2 as SYDVKM. The CDR3 is made up of 13 amino acids. In nucleotides, the CDR3 is TGTGCCAGCACCCCCCCAAGGGACTATGGCTACACCTTC. Protein: CASTPPRDYGYTF.

V is TRBV9 and J is TRBJ1-1; D ambiguous. The V end lost 0 bases, the J end lost 3 bases, and 12 bases lay between the germline ends. CDR1 and CDR2 from the germline V gene are SGDLS and YYNGEE. This CDR3 has 15 amino acids. CDR3 sequence (DNA): TGTGCCAGCAGCGTAGAAATGCGAGGTGACACTGAAGCTTTCTTT. Residues: CASSVEMRGDTEAFF.

The gene calls are TRBV28 and TRBJ2-5; 9 bases agree with TRBD2. The CDR3 length is 16 residues. The germline CDR1 and CDR2 sequences are MDHEN and SYDVKM. With V trimmed by 5 bases and J by 2 bases, 9 bases remained unmatched. The CDR3 bases are TGTGCCAGCAGTCCTCCCGGGACTAGCAGACAAGAGACCCAGTACTTC. Protein sequence: CASSPPGTSRQETQYF.

This clone has only a few counts. The V call is TRBV4-1, the J call TRBJ1-5; 8 positions match TRBD1. The CDR3 runs to 15 residues. CDR1 and CDR2 (germline): MGHRA, YSYEKL. V dropped 4 bases and J dropped 6; count of bases not matched to a gene: 8. In nucleotides, the CDR3 is TGCGCCAGCAGCCCACAGGACAGGGTGGCTCAGCCCCAGCATTTT. This encodes CASSPQDRVAQPQHF.

This clone was seen a single time. This same CDR3 is encoded by further DNA sequences in the sample. The CDR3 DNA sequence: TGTGCCAGCAGGGGACGGGGGGGGATGAGTAACGAGCAGTACTTC. Translating gives CASRGRGGMSNEQYF. J is TRBJ2-7 and V is TRBV27; TRBD2 matches 8 bases. The V gene end was trimmed by 6 bases and the J gene end by 5 bases; junction bases not matched to a gene: 12. The CDR3 runs 15 residues. Per the germline V gene, CDR1 is MNHEY and CDR2 is SMNVEV (reference sequence).

This chain connects TRBV10-3 to TRBJ2-4; 11 nucleotides agree with TRBD2. V lost 2 bases to trimming and J lost 1 base; unmatched junction nucleotides: 4. The CDR3 loop spans 17 amino acids. The germline CDR1 and CDR2 sequences are ENHRY and SYGVKD. CDR3 coding DNA: TGTGCCATCAGTGAGGCACTAGCGGGGGTGGCCAAAAACATTCAGTACTTC. It codes for CAISEALAGVAKNIQYF.

The chain recombines TRBV7-9 with TRBJ2-2; no definite D call. CDR1 and CDR2 from the germline V gene are SEHNR and FQNEAQ (reference sequence). The ends were cut back, 5 bases at V and 8 bases at J, with 27 bases in the middle. The CDR3 covers 18 residues. CDR3 DNA sequence: TGTGCCAGCAGCCGCAGCACCCTAGTATACGCCCCGCCTGGGGAGCTGTTTTTT. It encodes CASSRSTLVYAPPGELFF. Full variable domain (outside the CDR3, taken from reference TRBV7-9 and TRBJ2-2): DTGVSQNPRHKITKRGQNVTFRCDPISEHNRLYWYRQTLGQGPEFLTYFQNEAQLEKSRLLSDRFSAERPKGSFSTLEIQRTEQGDSAMYLCASSRSTLVYAPPGELFFGEGSRLTVL.

V gene TRBV10-3 combines with J gene TRBJ2-3; 10 nucleotides match TRBD1. The CDR3 loop spans 16 amino acids. Trimming removed 5 bases from V and 1 base from J; junction bases left unmatched: 6. Germline loops: CDR1 ENHRY, CDR2 SYGVKD. The CDR3 loop is CAISRQGATGTDTQYF. The CDR3 DNA follows: TGTGCCATCAGTCGACAGGGGGCAACGGGCACAGATACGCAGTATTTT.

V usage is TRBV6-5 and J usage is TRBJ1-1; TRBD1 is a possible D gene (6 bases). Trimming removed 7 bases at V and 4 bases at J, with 16 bases between. Germline CDR1 and CDR2: MNHEY and SVGAGI. The length of the CDR3 is 14 residues. CDR3: CASNRQALGTEAFF. The CDR3 region has the DNA TGTGCCAGCAATCGACAGGCTCTCGGCACTGAAGCTTTCTTT.

This clone was found once. The chain joins TRBV5-8 to TRBJ2-6; no clear D gene. Germline lookup yields CDR1 SGHTS and CDR2 YDEGEE. The CDR3 totals 16 residues. The V end was cut by 4 bases, the J end by 1 base, with 12 bases between. CDR3 DNA sequence: TGTGCCAGCAGCATGCTCTATCTATCTGGGGCCAACGTCCTGACTTTC. This codes for CASSMLYLSGANVLTF.

The chain recombines TRBV20-1 with TRBJ2-5; no reliable D call. CDR1 and CDR2 from the germline V gene are DFQATT and SNEGSKA (reference sequence). The CDR3 totals 10 residues. With 7 bases removed from V and 0 bases from J, the gap between germline ends came to 3 bases. This CDR3 reads CSVYQETQYF. Written as DNA, the CDR3 is TGCAGTGTATACCAAGAGACCCAGTACTTC.

The V gene is TRBV7-9, the J gene TRBJ1-1, with TRBD1 matching over 9 bases. This CDR3 is built from 14 residues. J lost 1 base, V lost 4 bases, and 1 base had no gene match. Germline V gene sequence: CDR1 SEHNR, CDR2 FQNEAQ (reference sequence). This chain's CDR3 is CASSWGQGNTEAFF. The DNA for the CDR3 is TGTGCCAGCAGCTGGGGACAGGGGAACACTGAAGCTTTCTTT.

This clone was observed once. The J gene is TRBJ1-2, the V gene TRBV29-1, with D possibly matching TRBD1 (6 bases). Germline V gene sequence: CDR1 SQVTM, CDR2 ANQGSEA. CDR3 length: 13 amino acids. Trimming shortened V by 2 bases and J by 2 bases, and 9 bases separated the two germline ends. CDR3 loop: CSVEWGPNYGYTF. In DNA form, the CDR3 reads TGCAGCGTTGAATGGGGGCCAAACTATGGCTACACCTTC. Complete variable domain (other parts from reference TRBV29-1 and TRBJ1-2): SAVISQKPSRDICQRGTSLTIQCQVDSQVTMMFWYRQQPGQSLTLIATANQGSEATYESGFVIDKFPISRPNLTFSTLTVSNMSPEDSSIYLCSVEWGPNYGYTFGSGTRLTVV.

The chain joins TRBV13 to TRBJ2-7, with 9 bases aligning to TRBD1. Germline CDR1 and CDR2: PRHDT and FYEKMQ (reference sequence). The CDR3 consists of 16 residues. J lost 3 bases, V lost 6 bases, and 12 bases had no gene match. The CDR3 region has the DNA TGTGCCAGCAGGAACTACCGGGACAGGGAAAGCTACGAGCAGTACTTC. This translates into CASRNYRDRESYEQYF.

This clone was counted a few times. The J gene is TRBJ2-1, the V gene TRBV15, with a possible D match to TRBD1 (6 bases). This CDR3 is 14 amino acids long. The ends were cut back, 5 bases at V and 3 bases at J, with 11 bases in the middle. Germline V CDR1 and CDR2: LNHNV, YYDKDF (reference sequence). CDR3 protein: CATSGGGNYNEQFF. The CDR3 region has the DNA TGTGCCACCAGCGGTGGGGGCAACTACAATGAGCAGTTCTTC.

The chain uses TRBV28 and TRBJ2-5; 14 nucleotides line up with TRBD2. The end of the DNA is better explained by TRBJ2-7, so the J call may be wrong. The length of the CDR3 is 17 residues. CDR1 is MDHEN, CDR2 SYDVKM, per germline. CDR3 DNA: TGTGCCAGCAGTTACGGACTAGCGGGGGGCGGCTCCTACGAGCAGTACTTC. Its translation: CASSYGLAGGGSYEQYF.

The chain has TRBV30 and TRBJ2-2, with D possibly matching TRBD2 (5 bases). The CDR3 runs to 13 residues. With 0 bases removed from V and 12 bases from J, the gap between germline ends came to 14 bases. The germline V gene encodes CDR1 GTSNPN and CDR2 SVGIG (reference sequence). The CDR3 coding sequence is TGTGCCTGGAGTGTCGGCGGGTCCCCCCAGCTGTTTTTT. Its protein is CAWSVGGSPQLFF.

This clone came up a few times. V gene TRBV5-1 combines with J gene TRBJ2-7; D is uncertain. Germline V gene lookup returns CDR1 SGHRS and CDR2 YFSETQ. Trimming left V 0 bases short and J 6 bases short, with 4 bases between. The CDR3 loop spans 11 amino acids. Here the CDR3 DNA reads TGCGCCAGCAGCTTGGATAGCGAGCAGTACTTC. Amino acid sequence: CASSLDSEQYF.

The rearrangement links TRBV18 to TRBJ2-7; a weak D match, TRBD2 (6 bases). The CDR3 extends over 15 amino acids. Germline V gene lookup returns CDR1 KGHSH and CDR2 LQKENI. Trimming took 3 bases from V and 0 from J, leaving 12 bases between them. For the CDR3, the DNA is TGTGCCAGCTCACCTCTGAGCGGGCCCTCCTACGAGCAGTACTTC. It encodes CASSPLSGPSYEQYF.

This chain connects TRBV11-2 to TRBJ2-5; 8 nucleotides match TRBD2. CDR1 is SGHAT, CDR2 FQNNGV, per germline. The length of the CDR3 is 15 residues. The trim removed 1 base at V and 2 bases at J, leaving 3 bases unmatched. The CDR3 reads CASSLGTSWQETQYF. CDR3 nucleotides: TGTGCCAGCAGCTTAGGGACTAGCTGGCAAGAGACCCAGTACTTC.

The rearrangement uses TRBV5-4 and TRBJ2-5, with a tentative D call TRBD1 (5 bases). From germline, CDR1 is SGHNT and CDR2 YYREEE (reference sequence). Trimming removed 4 bases at V and 3 bases at J, with 10 bases between. The CDR3 has 13 amino acids. The CDR3 loop is CASSIQAKETQYF. DNA of the CDR3: TGTGCCAGCAGCATACAGGCTAAAGAGACCCAGTACTTC.

The chain carries TRBV11-2 and TRBJ2-5; tentative D call: TRBD2 (6 bases). Germline values: CDR1 SGHAT, CDR2 FQNNGV. Trimming removed 1 base from V and 5 bases from J, with 14 bases in between. This CDR3 comprises 15 residues. CDR3 coding DNA: TGTGCCAGCAGCTTAGGGCAGGGAGGTCAGGAGACCCAGTACTTC. It translates to CASSLGQGGQETQYF.

Only one count was recorded for this clone. V gene TRBV18 combines with J gene TRBJ1-2; 7 bases agree with TRBD1. This CDR3 region has 15 residues. After removal of 3 bases from V and 2 bases from J, the junction contained 6 bases not matched to a gene. Germline V gene lookup returns CDR1 KGHSH and CDR2 LQKENI. This chain's CDR3 is CASSPGTASNYGYTF. CDR3 nucleotides: TGTGCCAGCTCACCTGGGACAGCCTCGAACTATGGCTACACCTTC.

The CDR3 protein is CASSNRGSGANVLTF. CDR3 sequence (DNA): TGTGCCAGCAGTAACAGGGGCTCTGGGGCCAACGTCCTGACTTTC. The gene calls are TRBV28 and TRBJ2-6; 7 nucleotides match TRBD1. Germline V CDR1 and CDR2: MDHEN, SYDVKM. After removal of 5 bases from V and 0 bases from J, the junction contained 1 base not matched to a gene. The CDR3 loop spans 15 amino acids.

The gene calls are TRBV5-4 and TRBJ2-5; either TRBD1 or TRBD2 may supply D (6 bases each). This CDR3 has 14 residues. Per germline, CDR1 SGHNT and CDR2 YYREEE (reference sequence). V shed 0 bases and J shed 4 bases, with 10 bases lying between them. CDR3 DNA: TGTGCCAGCAGCTTGGCCGGGGGCGCAGAGACCCAGTACTTC. Its translation is CASSLAGGAETQYF. The whole variable domain, filled in from reference TRBV5-4 and TRBJ2-5, reads ETGVTQSPTHLIKTRGQQVTLRCSSQSGHNTVSWYQQALGQGPQFIFQYYREEENGRGNFPPRFSGLQFPNYSSELNVNALELDDSALYLCASSLAGGAETQYFGPGTRLLVL.

The V call is TRBV9, the J call TRBJ2-3; the match to TRBD1 covers 10 bases. Germline assignment: CDR1 SGDLS and CDR2 YYNGEE. The V segment lost 4 bases and the J segment 9 bases; nucleotides outside the gene matches: 5. The CDR3 is 13 residues long. The CDR3 DNA sequence: TGTGCCAGCAGCTCCGGGACAGGGGAGACGCAGTATTTT. Amino acids: CASSSGTGETQYF.

The V call is TRBV7-2, the J call TRBJ2-2; 7 bases are shared with TRBD1. With 3 bases clipped from V and 1 base from J, the junction kept 5 bases outside the gene matches. From germline, CDR1 is SGHTA and CDR2 FQGNSA. CDR3 size: 16 residues. CDR3: CASSFLWTGNTGELFF. In DNA, the CDR3 is TGTGCCAGCAGCTTCCTTTGGACAGGGAACACCGGGGAGCTGTTTTTT.